The T cell receptor (beta chain) described here comes from a study of chemoradiotherapy in HPV16-positive cancers. About the research overall: A couple of HPV16-positive patients' cells yielded candidate HPV-specific clones and common motifs.

Findings and caveats of the study: In HPV16-positive patients, HPV-responsive T-cell expansion tracked better recurrence-free survival. Functional assays defining HPV-specific T cells used only a couple of HPV16-positive patients.

To note about this clone: The antigen is unknown.

Method: immunoSEQ multiplex PCR; TCRdb's copy keeps in-frame clones and lacks some. This table holds tens of thousands of clones, around 87% found once. This CDR3 contains 16 residues. Trimming at V came to 4 bases and at J to 5 bases, leaving 7 bases not matched to a gene. CDR1 MRHNA and CDR2 SNTAGT come from the germline V gene. This clonotype was obtained from a human donor with HPV-associated anogenital cancer. The input for sequencing was blood, taken from a patient who underwent chemoradiotherapy. The gene calls are TRBV6-4 and TRBJ2-2, with TRBD2 identical over 10 bases. CDR3 coding DNA: TGTGCCAGCAGTGCGCTGAGCGGGGGGGCGACCGGGGAGCTGTTTTTT. Protein: CASSALSGGATGELFF.